One sample yielded the 21 T cell receptor beta chains listed below, sequenced in a study of T cell responses to AZD1222 COVID-19 vaccine. Only in-frame clones appear in the TCRdb table, and some are missing; sequencing was by immunoSEQ multiplex PCR. The sample contains about 100,000 clones, 86% of which appear only once. The sequencing used peripheral blood, collected on day 0 of AZD1222 vaccination. Source of these receptors: an adult in good health.

This chain connects TRBV5-1 to TRBJ1-1; no firm D call. Trimming cost V 5 bases and J 0 bases, with 8 bases left between them. This CDR3 contains 13 residues. CDR1 is SGHRS and CDR2 is YFSETQ in the germline V gene. CDR3 loop: CASSAGLNTEAFF. For the CDR3, the DNA is TGCGCCAGCAGTGCAGGTTTGAACACTGAAGCTTTCTTT.

This chain joins TRBV7-9 and TRBJ2-5; 12 bases line up with TRBD1. This CDR3 is built from 17 residues. Trimming took 3 bases from V and 5 from J; bases not matched to a gene: 10. The germline V gene encodes CDR1 SEHNR and CDR2 FQNEAQ (reference sequence). Here the CDR3 reads CASSFHLGDRGHETQYF. The CDR3, as DNA: TGTGCCAGCAGCTTCCACCTAGGGGACAGGGGGCACGAGACCCAGTACTTC.

This clone was counted a few times. The gene calls are TRBV7-9 and TRBJ2-7, with D perhaps matching TRBD1 or TRBD2 (5 bases each). V dropped 5 bases and J dropped 4 bases, with 15 bases sitting between them. Germline CDR1 and CDR2: SEHNR and FQNEAQ (reference sequence). This CDR3 contains 14 residues. CDR3 loop: CASSHRDRYYEQYF. The CDR3 DNA sequence: TGTGCCAGCAGCCACCGGGACCGTTATTACGAGCAGTACTTC.

This clone was observed once. V gene TRBV19 combines with J gene TRBJ1-5; D is undetermined. V was clipped by 2 bases and J by 5 bases, with 4 bases between them. The CDR3 is 12 residues long. Germline loops: CDR1 LNHDA, CDR2 SQIVND (reference sequence). CDR3 in amino acids: CASSITYQPQHF. The CDR3 coding sequence is TGTGCCAGTAGTATAACTTATCAGCCCCAGCATTTT.

V is TRBV14 and J is TRBJ1-2, with 8 nucleotides matching TRBD1. Germline V gene lookup returns CDR1 SGHDN and CDR2 FVKESK. Trimming cost V 4 bases and J 4 bases; bases outside gene matches: 11. This CDR3 comprises 16 residues. CDR3 DNA: TGTGCCAGCAGCCCGGACAGGGAAGGAGCTAGCTATGGCTACACCTTC. Protein product: CASSPDREGASYGYTF. The full variable domain, its missing parts supplied by reference TRBV14 and TRBJ1-2, is EAGVTQFPSHSVIEKGQTVTLRCDPISGHDNLYWYRRVMGKEIKFLLHFVKESKQDESGMPNNRFLAERTGGTYSTLKVQPAELEDSGVYFCASSPDREGASYGYTFGSGTRLTVV.

V is TRBV6-5 and J is TRBJ2-7; the D is unclear. Trimming left V 2 bases short and J 6 bases short, with 11 bases between. The CDR3 sequence is 13 residues long. Per germline, CDR1 MNHEY and CDR2 SVGAGI. Here the CDR3 DNA reads TGTGCCAGCAGTTACGCCTCATCCCTCGAGCAGTACTTC. Translating gives CASSYASSLEQYF.

The V call is TRBV13, the J call TRBJ2-1; 9 bases match TRBD1. Germline V gene lookup returns CDR1 PRHDT and CDR2 FYEKMQ (reference sequence). This CDR3 contains 15 residues. V trimming: 4 bases; J trimming: 3 bases; junction bases outside the gene matches: 4. The CDR3 nucleotides read TGTGCCAGCAGCTCCCGGGACAGGGTCTACAATGAGCAGTTCTTC. Protein: CASSSRDRVYNEQFF. The entire variable domain, with the rest obtained from reference TRBV13 and TRBJ2-1, is as follows: AAGVIQSPRHLIKEKRETATLKCYPIPRHDTVYWYQQGPGQDPQFLISFYEKMQSDKGSIPDRFSAQQFSDYHSELNMSSLELGDSALYFCASSSRDRVYNEQFFGPGTRLTVL.

The chain joins TRBV7-9 to TRBJ1-5; no definite D call. Germline lookup yields CDR1 SEHNR and CDR2 FQNEAQ (reference sequence). V was clipped by 5 bases and J by 3 bases, with 11 bases between them. This CDR3 is built from 14 residues. This chain's CDR3 is CASSLGPNNQPQHF. CDR3 coding DNA: TGTGCCAGCAGCCTCGGACCGAACAATCAGCCCCAGCATTTT.

This sequence joins TRBV19 and TRBJ1-2; D is perhaps TRBD1 (5 bases). The CDR3 has 16 amino acids. Germline V lookup: CDR1 LNHDA, CDR2 SQIVND (reference sequence). V was trimmed by 4 bases and J by 6 bases, leaving 21 bases between them. CDR3 nucleotide sequence: TGTGCCAGTAGTAACCCCGCAGGTGGGGCCGGCGATGGCTACACCTTC. Translating gives CASSNPAGGAGDGYTF.

The genes are TRBV30 and TRBJ2-3; D unresolved. Per the germline V gene, CDR1 is GTSNPN and CDR2 is SVGIG (reference sequence). This CDR3 spans 16 amino acids. V was pared by 0 bases and J by 0 bases, with 13 bases between. The CDR3 DNA reads as TGTGCCTGGAGTGTAATCCCAGCGCCTAGCACAGATACGCAGTATTTT. This codes for CAWSVIPAPSTDTQYF.

The rearrangement links TRBV2 to TRBJ1-6; D is uncertain. CDR1 is SNHLY and CDR2 is FYNNEI in the germline V gene. Trimming stripped 6 bases from V and 0 bases from J, with 12 bases between. The CDR3 is made up of 16 amino acids. CDR3 protein: CASRPGLSSYNSPLHF. In DNA form, the CDR3 reads TGTGCCAGCAGGCCGGGCTTAAGCTCCTATAATTCACCCCTCCACTTT.

In this sample, this clone turned up a few times. The chain is built from TRBV28 and TRBJ1-6, with TRBD1 as a possible D gene (5 bases). The CDR3 runs to 18 residues. The V and J ends lost 5 bases and 7 bases respectively, with 24 bases between them. Germline loops: CDR1 MDHEN, CDR2 SYDVKM. CDR3 nucleotides: TGTGCCAGCAGTACATTCTCGACGGGGGGGTCGAGCAATTCACCCCTCCACTTT. Encoded protein: CASSTFSTGGSSNSPLHF.

This clone was seen once. This chain joins TRBV7-8 and TRBJ1-5, with TRBD1 as a possible D gene (6 bases). Deletions cut 7 bases from V and 4 bases from J, with 17 bases between. The CDR3 extends over 15 amino acids. Germline V CDR1 and CDR2: SGHVS, FQNEAQ. The CDR3 loop is CASTRRGGLNQPQHF. For the CDR3, the DNA is TGTGCCAGCACCCGGAGGGGGGGGCTGAATCAGCCCCAGCATTTT.

The chain carries TRBV9 and TRBJ2-6; 7 bases map to TRBD2. With 2 bases clipped from V and 11 bases from J, the junction kept 4 bases outside the gene matches. CDR1 and CDR2 from the germline V gene are SGDLS and YYNGEE. The CDR3 contains 13 residues. The chain's CDR3 is CASSVGGLDVLTF. The CDR3 DNA follows: TGTGCCAGCAGCGTGGGAGGGCTTGACGTCCTGACTTTC.

This rearrangement joins TRBV3-1 (or the pseudogene TRBV3-2) to TRBJ2-7, with 13 bases that match TRBD2. The CDR3 has 14 amino acids. The V gene's germline CDR1 is LGHDT and CDR2 YNNKEL (reference sequence). V shed 4 bases, J shed 6 bases, and the junction held 3 bases outside the gene matches. The CDR3 is CASSLGLAGPEQYF. The CDR3 nucleotides are TGTGCCAGCAGCCTGGGACTAGCGGGACCCGAGCAGTACTTC.

The chain combines TRBV19 with TRBJ2-6, with D uncertain. The germline V and J ends were trimmed by 3 bases and 2 bases, with 5 bases remaining between them. Germline CDR1 LNHDA, CDR2 SQIVND (reference sequence). This CDR3 spans 14 amino acids. The CDR3 here is CASSIGTGANVLTF. DNA for the CDR3: TGTGCCAGTAGTATCGGTACTGGGGCCAACGTCCTGACTTTC.

This sequence joins TRBV28 and TRBJ1-6; D is perhaps TRBD1 (6 bases). The V gene's germline CDR1 is MDHEN and CDR2 SYDVKM. The germline V and J ends were trimmed by 4 bases and 2 bases, with 12 bases remaining between them. The CDR3 runs to 16 residues. CDR3 nucleotide sequence: TGTGCCAGCAGTTCCACAGGGTTCACCTATAATTCACCCCTCCACTTT. It specifies CASSSTGFTYNSPLHF.

This chain links TRBV18 with TRBJ1-5, with 9 bases matching TRBD1. From germline, CDR1 is KGHSH and CDR2 LQKENI. The CDR3 totals 18 residues. After removal of 2 bases from V and 0 bases from J, the junction contained 8 bases not matched to a gene. This CDR3 is CASSPGGDRVYSNQPQHF. Written as DNA, the CDR3 is TGTGCCAGCTCACCAGGGGGGGACAGGGTATATAGCAATCAGCCCCAGCATTTT.

The CDR3 is CTSSQHEAMNTEAFF. CDR3 in DNA: TGCACCAGCAGCCAGCATGAGGCTATGAACACTGAAGCTTTCTTT. The J gene is TRBJ1-1, the V gene TRBV1. TRBV1 counts as a pseudogene. The CDR3 has 15 residues.

This clone was seen only once. The chain couples TRBV6-2 or TRBV6-3 to TRBJ1-5; D uncertain. CDR1 and CDR2 from the germline V gene are MNHEY and SVGEGT. The CDR3 runs 17 residues. The V gene lost 0 bases and the J gene lost 1 base, with 13 bases spanning the gap. The CDR3 DNA reads as TGTGCCAGCAGTTACTCGAGCGGGCAGGACAGCAATCAGCCCCAGCATTTT. Encoded protein: CASSYSSGQDSNQPQHF.

The chain combines TRBV7-3 with TRBJ2-3, with D possibly being TRBD2 (5 bases). The V end lost 5 bases, the J end lost 0 bases, and 18 bases lay between the germline ends. This CDR3 is 17 amino acids long. Germline V gives CDR1 SGHTA, CDR2 FQGTGA. This CDR3 is CASSLNPRGTSTDTQYF. The CDR3 nucleotides are TGTGCCAGCAGCCTCAACCCCCGGGGTACTAGCACAGATACGCAGTATTTT.